This T cell receptor (beta chain) was retrieved from a study of shared clonotypes between healthy human individuals. The CDR3 covers 12 residues. V lost 2 bases, J lost 3 bases, and 4 bases lay in between. Germline V gives CDR1 SEHNR, CDR2 FQNEAQ (reference sequence). Notes on the study in general: Few donors limited the genetic and exposure-history diversity represented.

Over several immunoSEQ plates, each subset's genomic DNA was distributed in even portions. Sequencing used immunoSEQ multiplex PCR; TCRdb keeps in-frame clones, though not all of them. This table holds around 530,000 clones, around three quarters found once. On this clone itself: Its antigen is not known.

The sequence was collected from a woman in her thirties or forties in good health. Some clones in this sample may be carry-over from other donors' samples. The sample consisted of PBMCs. The V and J genes are TRBV7-9 and TRBJ2-5; no clear D. The CDR3 sequence: CASSLPKETQYF. The CDR3 nucleotides read TGTGCCAGCAGCTTACCCAAAGAGACCCAGTACTTC.